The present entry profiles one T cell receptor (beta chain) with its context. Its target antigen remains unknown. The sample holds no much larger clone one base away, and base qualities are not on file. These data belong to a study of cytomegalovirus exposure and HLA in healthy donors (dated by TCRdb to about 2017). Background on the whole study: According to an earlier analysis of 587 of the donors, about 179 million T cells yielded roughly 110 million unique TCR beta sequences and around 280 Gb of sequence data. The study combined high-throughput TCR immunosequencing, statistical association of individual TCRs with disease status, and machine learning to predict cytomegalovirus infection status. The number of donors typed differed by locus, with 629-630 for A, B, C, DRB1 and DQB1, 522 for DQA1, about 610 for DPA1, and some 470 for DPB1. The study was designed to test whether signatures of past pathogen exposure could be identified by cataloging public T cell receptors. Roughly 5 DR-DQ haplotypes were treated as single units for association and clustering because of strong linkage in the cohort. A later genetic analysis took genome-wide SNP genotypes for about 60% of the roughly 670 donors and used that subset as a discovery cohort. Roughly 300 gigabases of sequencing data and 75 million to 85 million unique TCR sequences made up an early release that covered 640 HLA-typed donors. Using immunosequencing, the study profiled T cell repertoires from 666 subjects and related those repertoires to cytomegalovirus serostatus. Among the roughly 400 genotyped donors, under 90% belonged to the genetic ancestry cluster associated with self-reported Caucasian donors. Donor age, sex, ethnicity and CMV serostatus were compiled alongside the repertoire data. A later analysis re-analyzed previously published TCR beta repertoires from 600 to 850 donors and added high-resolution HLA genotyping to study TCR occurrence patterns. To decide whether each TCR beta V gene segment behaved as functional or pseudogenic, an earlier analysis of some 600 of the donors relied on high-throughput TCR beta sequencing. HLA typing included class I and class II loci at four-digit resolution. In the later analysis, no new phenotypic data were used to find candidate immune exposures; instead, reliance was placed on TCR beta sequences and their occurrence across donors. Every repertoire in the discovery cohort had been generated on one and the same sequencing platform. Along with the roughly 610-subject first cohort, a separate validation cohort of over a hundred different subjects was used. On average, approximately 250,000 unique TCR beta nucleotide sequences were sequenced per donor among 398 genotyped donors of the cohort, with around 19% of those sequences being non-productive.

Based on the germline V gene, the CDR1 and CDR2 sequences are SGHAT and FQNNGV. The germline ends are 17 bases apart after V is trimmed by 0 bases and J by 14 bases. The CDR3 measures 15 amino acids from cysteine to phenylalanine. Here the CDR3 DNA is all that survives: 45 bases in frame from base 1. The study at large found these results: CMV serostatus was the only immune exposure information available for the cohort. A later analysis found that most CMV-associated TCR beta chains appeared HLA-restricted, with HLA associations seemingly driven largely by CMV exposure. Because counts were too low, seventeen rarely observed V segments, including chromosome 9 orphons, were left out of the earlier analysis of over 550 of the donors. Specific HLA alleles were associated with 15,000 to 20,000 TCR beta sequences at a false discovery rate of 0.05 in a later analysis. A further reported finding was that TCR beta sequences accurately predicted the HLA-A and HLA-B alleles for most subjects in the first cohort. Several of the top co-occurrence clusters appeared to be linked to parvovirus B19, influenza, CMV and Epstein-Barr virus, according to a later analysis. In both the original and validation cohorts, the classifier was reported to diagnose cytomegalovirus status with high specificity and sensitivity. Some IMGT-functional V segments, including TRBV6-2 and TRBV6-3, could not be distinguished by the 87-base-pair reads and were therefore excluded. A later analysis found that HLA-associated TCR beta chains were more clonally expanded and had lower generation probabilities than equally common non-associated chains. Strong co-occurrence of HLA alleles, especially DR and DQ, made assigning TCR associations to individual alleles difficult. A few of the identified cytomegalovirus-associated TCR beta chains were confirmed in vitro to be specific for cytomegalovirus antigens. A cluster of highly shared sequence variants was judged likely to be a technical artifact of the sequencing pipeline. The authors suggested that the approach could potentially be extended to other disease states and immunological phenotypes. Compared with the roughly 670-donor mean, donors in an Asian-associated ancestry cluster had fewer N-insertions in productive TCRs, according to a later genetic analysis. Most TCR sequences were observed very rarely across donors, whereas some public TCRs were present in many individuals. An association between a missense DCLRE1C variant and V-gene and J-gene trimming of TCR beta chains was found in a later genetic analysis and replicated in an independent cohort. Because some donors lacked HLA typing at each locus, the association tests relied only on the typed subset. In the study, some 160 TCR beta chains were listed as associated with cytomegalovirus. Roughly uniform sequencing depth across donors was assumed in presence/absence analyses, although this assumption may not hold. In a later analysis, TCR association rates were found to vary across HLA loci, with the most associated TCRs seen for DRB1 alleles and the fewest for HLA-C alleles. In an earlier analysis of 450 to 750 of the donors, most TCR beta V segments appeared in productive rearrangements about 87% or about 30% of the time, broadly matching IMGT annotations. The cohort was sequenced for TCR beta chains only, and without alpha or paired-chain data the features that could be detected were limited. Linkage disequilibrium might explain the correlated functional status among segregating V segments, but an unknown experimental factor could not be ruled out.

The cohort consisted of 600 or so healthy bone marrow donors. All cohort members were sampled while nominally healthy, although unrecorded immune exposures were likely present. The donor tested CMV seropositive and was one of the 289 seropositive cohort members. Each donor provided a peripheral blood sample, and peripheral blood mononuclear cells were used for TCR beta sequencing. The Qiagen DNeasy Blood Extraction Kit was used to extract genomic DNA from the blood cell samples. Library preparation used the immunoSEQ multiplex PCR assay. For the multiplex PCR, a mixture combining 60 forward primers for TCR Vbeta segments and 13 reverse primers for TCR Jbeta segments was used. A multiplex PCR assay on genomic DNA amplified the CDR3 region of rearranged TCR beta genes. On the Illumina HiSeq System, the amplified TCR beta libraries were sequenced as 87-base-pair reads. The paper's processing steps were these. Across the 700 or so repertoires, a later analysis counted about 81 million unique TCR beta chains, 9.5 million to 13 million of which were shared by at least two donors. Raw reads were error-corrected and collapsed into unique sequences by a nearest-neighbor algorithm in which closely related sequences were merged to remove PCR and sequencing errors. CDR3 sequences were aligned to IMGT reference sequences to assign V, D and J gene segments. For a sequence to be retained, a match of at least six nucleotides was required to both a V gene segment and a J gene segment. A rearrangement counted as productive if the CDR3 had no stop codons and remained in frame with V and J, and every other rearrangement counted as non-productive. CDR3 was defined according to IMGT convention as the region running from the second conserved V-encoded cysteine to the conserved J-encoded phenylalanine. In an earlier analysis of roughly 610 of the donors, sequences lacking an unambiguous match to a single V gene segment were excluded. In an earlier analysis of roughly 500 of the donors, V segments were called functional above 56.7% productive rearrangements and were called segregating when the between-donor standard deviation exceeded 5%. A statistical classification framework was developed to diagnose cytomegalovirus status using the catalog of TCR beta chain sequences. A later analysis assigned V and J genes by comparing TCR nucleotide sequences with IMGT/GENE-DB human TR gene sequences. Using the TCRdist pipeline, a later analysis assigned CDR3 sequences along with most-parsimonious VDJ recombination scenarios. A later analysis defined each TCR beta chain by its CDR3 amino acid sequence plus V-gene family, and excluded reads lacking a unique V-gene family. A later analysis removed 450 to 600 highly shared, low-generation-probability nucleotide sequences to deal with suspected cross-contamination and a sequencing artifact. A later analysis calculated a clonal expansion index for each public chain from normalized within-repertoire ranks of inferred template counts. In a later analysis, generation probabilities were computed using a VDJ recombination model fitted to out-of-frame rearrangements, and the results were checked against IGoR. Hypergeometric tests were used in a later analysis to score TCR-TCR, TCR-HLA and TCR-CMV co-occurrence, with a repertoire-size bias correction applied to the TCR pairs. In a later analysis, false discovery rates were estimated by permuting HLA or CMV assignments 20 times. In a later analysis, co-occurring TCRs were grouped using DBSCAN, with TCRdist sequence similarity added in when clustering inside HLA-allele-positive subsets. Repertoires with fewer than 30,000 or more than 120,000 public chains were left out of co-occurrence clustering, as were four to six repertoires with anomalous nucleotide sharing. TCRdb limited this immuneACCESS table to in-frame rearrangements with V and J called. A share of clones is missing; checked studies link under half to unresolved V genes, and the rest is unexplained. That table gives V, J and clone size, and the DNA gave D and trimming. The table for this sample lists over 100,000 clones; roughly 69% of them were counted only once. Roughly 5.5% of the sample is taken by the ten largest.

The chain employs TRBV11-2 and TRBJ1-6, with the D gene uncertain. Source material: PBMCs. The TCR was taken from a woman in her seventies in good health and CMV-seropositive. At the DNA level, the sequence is TGTGCCAGCAGCTTAGATCGGAAGAGGTACACCACCCTCCACTTT. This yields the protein CASSLDRKRYTTLHF.